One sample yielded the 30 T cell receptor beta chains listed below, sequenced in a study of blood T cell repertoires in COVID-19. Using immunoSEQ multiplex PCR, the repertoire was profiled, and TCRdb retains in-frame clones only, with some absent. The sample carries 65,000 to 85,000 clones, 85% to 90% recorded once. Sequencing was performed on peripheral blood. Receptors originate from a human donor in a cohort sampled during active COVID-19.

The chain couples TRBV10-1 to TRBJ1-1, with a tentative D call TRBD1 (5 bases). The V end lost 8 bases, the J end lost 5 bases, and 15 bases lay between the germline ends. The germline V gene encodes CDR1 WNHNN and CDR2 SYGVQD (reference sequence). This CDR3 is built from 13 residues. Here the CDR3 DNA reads TGCGCCAGCTCGAATCCGGGGGGAACTGAAGCTTTCTTT. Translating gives CASSNPGGTEAFF.

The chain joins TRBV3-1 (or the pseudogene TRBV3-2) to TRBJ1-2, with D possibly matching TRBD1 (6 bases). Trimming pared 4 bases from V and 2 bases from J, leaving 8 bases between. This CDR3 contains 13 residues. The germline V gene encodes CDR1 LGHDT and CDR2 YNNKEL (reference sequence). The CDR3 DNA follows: TGTGCCAGCAGCCCGGGGGGCAACTATGGCTACACCTTC. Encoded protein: CASSPGGNYGYTF.

The CDR3 loop is CASSLMRAMNTEAFF. CDR3 nucleotide sequence: TGTGCCAGCAGTTTAATGAGGGCCATGAACACTGAAGCTTTCTTT. The chain is built from TRBV28 and TRBJ1-1; D unresolved. V dropped 2 bases and J dropped 0 bases, with 10 bases sitting between them. The germline CDR1 and CDR2 sequences are MDHEN and SYDVKM. The CDR3 is made up of 15 amino acids.

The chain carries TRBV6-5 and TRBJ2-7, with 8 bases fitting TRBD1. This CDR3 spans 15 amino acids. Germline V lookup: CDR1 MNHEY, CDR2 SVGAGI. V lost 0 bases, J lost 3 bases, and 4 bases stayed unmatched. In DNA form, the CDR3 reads TGTGCCAGCAGTTACTCGAATGACAGGGGCTACGAGCAGTACTTC. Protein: CASSYSNDRGYEQYF.

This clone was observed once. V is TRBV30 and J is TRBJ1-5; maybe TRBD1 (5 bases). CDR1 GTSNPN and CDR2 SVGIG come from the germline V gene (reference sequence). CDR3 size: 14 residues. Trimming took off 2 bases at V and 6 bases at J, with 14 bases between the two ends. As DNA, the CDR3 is TGTGCCTGGAGTTCCTCGACGGGGGTTCAGCCCCAGCATTTT. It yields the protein CAWSSSTGVQPQHF.

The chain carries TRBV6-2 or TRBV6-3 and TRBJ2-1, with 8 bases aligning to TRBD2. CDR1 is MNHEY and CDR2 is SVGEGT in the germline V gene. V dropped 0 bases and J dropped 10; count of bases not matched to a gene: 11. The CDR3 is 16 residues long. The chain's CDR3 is CASSYSRMTSVREQFF. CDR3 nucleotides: TGTGCCAGCAGTTACTCGAGGATGACTAGCGTTCGGGAGCAGTTCTTC.

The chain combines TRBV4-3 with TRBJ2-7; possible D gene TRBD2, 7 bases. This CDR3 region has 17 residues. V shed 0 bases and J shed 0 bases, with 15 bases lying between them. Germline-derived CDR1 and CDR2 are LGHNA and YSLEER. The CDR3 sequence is CASSQEGGRGLSYEQYF. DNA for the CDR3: TGCGCCAGCAGCCAAGAAGGGGGGAGGGGACTCTCCTACGAGCAGTACTTC.

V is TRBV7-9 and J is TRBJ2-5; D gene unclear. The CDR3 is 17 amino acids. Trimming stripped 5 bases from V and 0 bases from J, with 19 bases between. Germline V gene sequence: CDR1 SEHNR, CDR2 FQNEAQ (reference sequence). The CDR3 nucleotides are TGTGCCAGCAGCCGAGCAAGACCGACAACGTACCAAGAGACCCAGTACTTC. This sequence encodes CASSRARPTTYQETQYF. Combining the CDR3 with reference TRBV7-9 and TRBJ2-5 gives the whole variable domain DTGVSQNPRHKITKRGQNVTFRCDPISEHNRLYWYRQTLGQGPEFLTYFQNEAQLEKSRLLSDRFSAERPKGSFSTLEIQRTEQGDSAMYLCASSRARPTTYQETQYFGPGTRLLVL.

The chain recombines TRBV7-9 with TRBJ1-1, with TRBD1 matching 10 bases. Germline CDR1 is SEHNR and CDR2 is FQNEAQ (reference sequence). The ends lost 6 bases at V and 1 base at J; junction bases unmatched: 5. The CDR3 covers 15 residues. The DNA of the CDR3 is TGTGCCAGCAGTGGGACAGGGGTTGCGAACACTGAAGCTTTCTTT. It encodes CASSGTGVANTEAFF.

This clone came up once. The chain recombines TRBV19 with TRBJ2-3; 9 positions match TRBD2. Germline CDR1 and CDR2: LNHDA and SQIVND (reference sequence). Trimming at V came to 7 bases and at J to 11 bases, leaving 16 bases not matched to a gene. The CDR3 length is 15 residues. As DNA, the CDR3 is TGTGCCAGTACCAATCCAGGGGTAGCGGGAGACAAGCAGTATTTT. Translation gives CASTNPGVAGDKQYF.

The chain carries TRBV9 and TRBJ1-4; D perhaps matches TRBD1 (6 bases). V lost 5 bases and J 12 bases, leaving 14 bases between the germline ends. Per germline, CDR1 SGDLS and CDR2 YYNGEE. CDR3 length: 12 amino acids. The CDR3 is CASRSNRVQLFF. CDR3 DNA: TGTGCCAGCAGAAGTAACAGGGTTCAACTGTTTTTT.

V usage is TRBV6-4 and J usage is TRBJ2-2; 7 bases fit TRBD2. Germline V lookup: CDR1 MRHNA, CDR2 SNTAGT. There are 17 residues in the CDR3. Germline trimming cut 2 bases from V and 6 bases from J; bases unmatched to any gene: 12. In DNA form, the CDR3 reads TGTGCCAGCAGTGACACAGAGCGGGGCACCCCTTCCGGGGAGCTGTTTTTT. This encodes CASSDTERGTPSGELFF.

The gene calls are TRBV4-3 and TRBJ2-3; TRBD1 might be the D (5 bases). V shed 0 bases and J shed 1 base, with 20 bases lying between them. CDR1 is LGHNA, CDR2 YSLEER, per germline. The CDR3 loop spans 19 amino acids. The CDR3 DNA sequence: TGCGCCAGCAGCCAAGATTCTATCCTTAACTACAGGCGCACAGATACGCAGTATTTT. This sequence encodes CASSQDSILNYRRTDTQYF.

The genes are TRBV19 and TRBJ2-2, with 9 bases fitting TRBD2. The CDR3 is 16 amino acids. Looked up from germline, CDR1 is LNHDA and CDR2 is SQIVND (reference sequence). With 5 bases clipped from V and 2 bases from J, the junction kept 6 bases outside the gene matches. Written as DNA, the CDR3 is TGTGCCAGTAGTCCCGGGACTAGCTTTAACACCGGGGAGCTGTTTTTT. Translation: CASSPGTSFNTGELFF.

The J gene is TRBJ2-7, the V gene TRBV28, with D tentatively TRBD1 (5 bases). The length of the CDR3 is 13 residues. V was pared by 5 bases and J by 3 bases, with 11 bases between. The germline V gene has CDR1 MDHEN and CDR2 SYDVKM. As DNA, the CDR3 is TGTGCCAGCAGTCGACAGAGGAACTACGAGCAGTACTTC. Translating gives CASSRQRNYEQYF.

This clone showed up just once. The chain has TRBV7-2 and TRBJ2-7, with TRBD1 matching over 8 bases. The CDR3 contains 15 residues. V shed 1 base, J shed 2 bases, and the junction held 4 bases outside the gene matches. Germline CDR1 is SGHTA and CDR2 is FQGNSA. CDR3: CASSLGATGAYEQYF. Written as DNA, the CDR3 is TGTGCCAGCAGCTTAGGTGCGACAGGGGCCTACGAGCAGTACTTC.

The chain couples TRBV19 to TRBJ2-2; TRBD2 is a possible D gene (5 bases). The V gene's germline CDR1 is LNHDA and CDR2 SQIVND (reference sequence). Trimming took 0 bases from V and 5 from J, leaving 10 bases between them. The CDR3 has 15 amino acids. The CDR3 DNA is TGTGCCAGTAGTATAGAGGCCTTAGCGACCGGGGAGCTGTTTTTT. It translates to CASSIEALATGELFF. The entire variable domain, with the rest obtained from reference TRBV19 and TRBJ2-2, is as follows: DGGITQSPKYLFRKEGQNVTLSCEQNLNHDAMYWYRQDPGQGLRLIYYSQIVNDFQKGDIAEGYSVSREKKESFPLTVTSAQKNPTAFYLCASSIEALATGELFFGEGSRLTVL.

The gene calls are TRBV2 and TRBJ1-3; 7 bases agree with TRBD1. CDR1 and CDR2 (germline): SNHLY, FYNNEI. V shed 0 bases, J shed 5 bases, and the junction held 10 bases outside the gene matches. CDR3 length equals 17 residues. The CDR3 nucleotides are TGTGCCAGCAGTGAAGCGTATCTGCAGGGGGAAAGAAACACCATATATTTT. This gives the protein CASSEAYLQGERNTIYF.

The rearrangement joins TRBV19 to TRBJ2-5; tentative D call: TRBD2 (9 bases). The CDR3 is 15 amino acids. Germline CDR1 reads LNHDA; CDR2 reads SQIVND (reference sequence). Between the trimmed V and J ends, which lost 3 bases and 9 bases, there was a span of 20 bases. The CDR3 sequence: CASSISPGGGRAQYF. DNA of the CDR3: TGTGCCAGTAGTATCTCTCCAGGGGGCGGGAGGGCCCAGTACTTC.

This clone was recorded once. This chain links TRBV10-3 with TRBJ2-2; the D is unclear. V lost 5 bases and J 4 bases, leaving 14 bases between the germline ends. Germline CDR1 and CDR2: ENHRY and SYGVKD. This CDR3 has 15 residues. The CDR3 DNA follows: TGTGCCATCAGTCCAGGTCCCCAATCCACCGGGGAGCTGTTTTTT. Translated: CAISPGPQSTGELFF.

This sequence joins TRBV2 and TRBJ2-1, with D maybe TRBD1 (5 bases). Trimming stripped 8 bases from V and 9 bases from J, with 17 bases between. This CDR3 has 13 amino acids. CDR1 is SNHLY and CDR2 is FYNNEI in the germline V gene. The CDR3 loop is CASHRTPDIEQFF. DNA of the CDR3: TGTGCCAGCCACAGGACACCCGACATTGAGCAGTTCTTC.

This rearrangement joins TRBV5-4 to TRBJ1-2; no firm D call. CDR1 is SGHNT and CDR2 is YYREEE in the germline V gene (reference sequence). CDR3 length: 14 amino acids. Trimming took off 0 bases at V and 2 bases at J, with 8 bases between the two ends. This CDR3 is CASSLAGLNYGYTF. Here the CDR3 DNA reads TGTGCCAGCAGCTTGGCGGGTCTGAACTATGGCTACACCTTC.

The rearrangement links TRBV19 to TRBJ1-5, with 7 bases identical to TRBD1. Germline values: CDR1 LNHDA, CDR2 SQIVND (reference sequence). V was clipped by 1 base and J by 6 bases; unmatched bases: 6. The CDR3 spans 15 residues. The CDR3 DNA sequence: TGTGCCAGTAGTATAGCGACAAGGGGGCCTCAGCCCCAGCATTTT. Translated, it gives CASSIATRGPQPQHF.

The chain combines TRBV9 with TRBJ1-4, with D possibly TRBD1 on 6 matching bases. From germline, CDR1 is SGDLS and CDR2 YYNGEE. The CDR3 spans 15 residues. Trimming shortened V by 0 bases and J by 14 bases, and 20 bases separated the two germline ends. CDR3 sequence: CASSVGNRDPPVLFF. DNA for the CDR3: TGTGCCAGCAGCGTAGGAAACAGGGACCCCCCTGTGCTGTTTTTT.

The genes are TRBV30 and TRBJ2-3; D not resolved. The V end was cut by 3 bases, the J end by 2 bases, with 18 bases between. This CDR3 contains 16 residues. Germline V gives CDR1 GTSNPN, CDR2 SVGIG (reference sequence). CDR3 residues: CAWRAVTVAHTDTQYF. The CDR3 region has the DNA TGTGCCTGGAGGGCCGTTACCGTAGCCCACACAGATACGCAGTATTTT. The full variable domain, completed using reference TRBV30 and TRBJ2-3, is SQTIHQWPATLVQPVGSPLSLECTVEGTSNPNLYWYRQAAGRGLQLLFYSVGIGQISSEVPQNLSASRPQDRQFILSSKKLLLSDSGFYLCAWRAVTVAHTDTQYFGPGTRLTVL.

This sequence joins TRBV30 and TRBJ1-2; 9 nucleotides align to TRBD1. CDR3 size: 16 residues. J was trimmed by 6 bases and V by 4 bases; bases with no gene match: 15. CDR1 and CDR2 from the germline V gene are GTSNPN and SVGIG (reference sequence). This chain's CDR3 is CAWNENRGHRKNGYTF. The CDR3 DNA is TGTGCCTGGAACGAAAACAGGGGGCATCGGAAAAATGGCTACACCTTC.

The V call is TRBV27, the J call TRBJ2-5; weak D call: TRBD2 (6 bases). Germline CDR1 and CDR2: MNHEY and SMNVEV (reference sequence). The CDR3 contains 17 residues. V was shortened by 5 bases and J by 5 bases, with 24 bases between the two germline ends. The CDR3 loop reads CASSPEVASAMVETQYF. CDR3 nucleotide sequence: TGTGCCAGCAGTCCAGAGGTTGCTAGCGCGATGGTTGAGACCCAGTACTTC.

The CDR3 protein is CASSLRGPGGTQYF. The CDR3 bases are TGTGCCAGCAGCTTACGTGGGCCCGGGGGTACGCAGTATTTT. This sequence joins TRBV11-3 and TRBJ2-3; D possibly corresponds to TRBD2 (6 bases). The CDR3 spans 14 residues. V shed 2 bases and J shed 8 bases, with 14 bases lying between them. The germline CDR1 and CDR2 sequences are SGHNT and YENEEA.

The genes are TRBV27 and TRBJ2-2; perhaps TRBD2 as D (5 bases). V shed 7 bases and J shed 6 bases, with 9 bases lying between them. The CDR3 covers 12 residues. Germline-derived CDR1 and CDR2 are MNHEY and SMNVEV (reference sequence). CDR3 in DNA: TGTGCCAGCACCATCGGGGCCGGGGAGCTGTTTTTT. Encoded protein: CASTIGAGELFF.

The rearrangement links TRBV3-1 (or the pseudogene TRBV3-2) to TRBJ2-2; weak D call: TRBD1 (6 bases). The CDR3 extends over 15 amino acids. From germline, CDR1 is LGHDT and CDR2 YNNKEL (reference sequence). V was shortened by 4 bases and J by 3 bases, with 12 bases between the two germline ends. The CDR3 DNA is TGTGCCAGCAGCCCCCACACAGGGTACACCGGGGAGCTGTTTTTT. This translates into CASSPHTGYTGELFF.